This is a list of T cell receptor beta chains from one sample in a study of blood T cell repertoires in COVID-19. Sequencing used immunoSEQ multiplex PCR; TCRdb keeps in-frame clones, though not all of them. In the table there are over 200,000 clones, nearly 90% of which are singletons. Sequencing was done on a sample of PBMCs or T cells enriched from blood (not recorded which). Source of these receptors: a man aged 25 to 45 who had recovered from COVID-19. Both conserved end residues are part of each CDR3. Fields, in order: D gene, J gene, clone size, V gene, CDR3 DNA, CDR3 protein. The D gene is left open where the match is weak. Clone size appears in some rows only: once, few, many, or a class for an expanded clone.

.,TRBJ2-7,.,TRBV28,TGTGCCAGCAGGAAGACTAGTTCTGTCGAGCAGTACTTC,CASRKTSSVEQYF
.,TRBJ2-7,.,TRBV3-1/TRBV3-2,TGTGCCAGCAGCCGTACCGGGACTGGCTCCTACGAGCAGTACTTC,CASSRTGTGSYEQYF
TRBD2,TRBJ2-5,.,TRBV5-1,TGCGCCAGCAGCAGACAGCGGGGGGGCGGAGAGACCCAGTACTTC,CASSRQRGGGETQYF
.,TRBJ2-4,.,TRBV7-2,TGTGCCAGCAGCTTACCCTTCGCAGGGGAAAACATTCAGTACTTC,CASSLPFAGENIQYF
.,TRBJ2-7,.,TRBV18,TGTGCCAGCTCAACAGGGTCCGCCTACGAGCAGTACTTC,CASSTGSAYEQYF
.,TRBJ2-4,.,TRBV29-1,TGCAGCCCAACCATCGACAGGTCTCTTCCCGAAAACATTCAGTACTTC,CSPTIDRSLPENIQYF
.,TRBJ2-2,once,TRBV2,TGTGCCAGCAGTGGGACTGTGAACACCGGGGAGCTGTTTTTT,CASSGTVNTGELFF
.,TRBJ2-7,.,TRBV4-2,TGTGCCAGCAGCTCTACTGGTACCTCCTACGAGCAGTACTTC,CASSSTGTSYEQYF
.,TRBJ1-6,.,TRBV6-2/TRBV6-3,TGTGCCAGCAGTTATCAGGTTCGGGACACCAATAATTCACCCCTCCACTTT,CASSYQVRDTNNSPLHF
.,TRBJ2-7,few,TRBV25-1,TGTGCCAGCAGGCGGGGCGGGGGCCAAGAACTGAGCTCCTACGAGCAGTACTTC,CASRRGGGQELSSYEQYF
TRBD1,TRBJ1-2,.,TRBV7-2,TGTGCCAGCAGCCTCCGGGACAGAGCTAACTATGGCTACACCTTC,CASSLRDRANYGYTF
TRBD2,TRBJ2-1,.,TRBV18,TGTGCCAGCTCACCGACGGGGGGGGAATACAATGAGCAGTTCTTC,CASSPTGGEYNEQFF
TRBD1,TRBJ2-7,.,TRBV7-9,TGTGCCAGCAGCTGGCGACAGGGGGCCTCCTACGAGCAGTACTTC,CASSWRQGASYEQYF
.,TRBJ1-2,.,TRBV18,TGTGCCAGCTCACCACCCGGGTCTTCTAACTATGGCTACACCTTC,CASSPPGSSNYGYTF
TRBD1,TRBJ1-2,.,TRBV4-1,TGCGCCAGCAGCTCCCCCGGGACAGCTAACTATGGCTACACCTTC,CASSSPGTANYGYTF
TRBD1,TRBJ1-6,once,TRBV5-8,TGTGCCAGCAGCCCGGACAGGGGGCGGGCTAATTCACCCCTCCACTTT,CASSPDRGRANSPLHF
TRBD1,TRBJ2-7,.,TRBV18,TGTGCCAGCTCATCCGTACAGGGGCCCGACGAGCAGTACTTC,CASSSVQGPDEQYF
TRBD2,TRBJ2-1,.,TRBV7-2,TGTGCCAGCAGCCTTATTGGACTAGCGGGACCAGGCGAATTCTTC,CASSLIGLAGPGEFF
TRBD2,TRBJ2-3,.,TRBV3-1/TRBV3-2,TGTGCCAGCAGCCAAGCACTCGGTGGGGTTAGCGGGTTAGTGAGTACGCAGTATTTT,CASSQALGGVSGLVSTQYF
TRBD1,TRBJ1-5,.,TRBV19,TGTGCCAGTAGTATGACTGGAGGGGGCGGACAGCCCCAGCATTTT,CASSMTGGGGQPQHF
.,TRBJ2-7,.,TRBV18,TGTGCCAGCTCACCTTGGAGGGAAACCGGTCACGAGCAGTACTTC,CASSPWRETGHEQYF
.,TRBJ2-3,few,TRBV20-1,TGCAGTGCTAGTTCGGACTGGAGTACGACTACGCAGTATTTT,CSASSDWSTTTQYF
.,TRBJ1-5,.,TRBV19,TGTGCCAGTAGACTAGACCGGGTCAATCAGCCCCAGCATTTT,CASRLDRVNQPQHF
.,TRBJ1-5,.,TRBV7-9,TGTGCCAGCAGTTCCAGCCGGGTGAGCAATCAGCCCCAGCATTTT,CASSSSRVSNQPQHF
.,TRBJ2-1,many,TRBV2,TGTGCCAGCAGTGAAGCGCCGGGTAGTCTTGAGCAGTTCTTC,CASSEAPGSLEQFF
.,TRBJ2-4,.,TRBV4-3,TGCGCCAGCAGCCAAGAACAGGCAACAAACATTCAGTACTTC,CASSQEQATNIQYF
TRBD2,TRBJ2-1,.,TRBV6-5,TGTGCCATCTCATCAGGACTAGCGGGTCCCGATGAGCAGTTCTTC,CAISSGLAGPDEQFF
TRBD2,TRBJ2-5,.,TRBV12-3/TRBV12-4,TGTGCCAGCAGCCCCGGGACGGGAGGGACCCAGTACTTC,CASSPGTGGTQYF
TRBD2,TRBJ2-1,.,TRBV6-1,TGTGCCAGCAGTGAAGAGGCGGGGGGGTACAATGAGCAGTTCTTC,CASSEEAGGYNEQFF
TRBD1,TRBJ1-6,.,TRBV2,TGTGCCAGCAGGCCCACAGGGGTTTCACCCCTCCACTTT,CASRPTGVSPLHF
TRBD1,TRBJ2-2,.,TRBV5-1,TGCGCCAGCAGCCAACTGACAGGGGGAGAGACCGGGGAGCTGTTTTTT,CASSQLTGGETGELFF
TRBD1,TRBJ1-5,.,TRBV7-9,TGTGCCAGCAGCTTAGGGGACAGTAGCAATCAGCCCCAGCATTTT,CASSLGDSSNQPQHF
.,TRBJ2-3,.,TRBV23-1,TGCGCCAGCAGTCTTCAGGGCGAGAGCACAGATACGCAGTATTTT,CASSLQGESTDTQYF
.,TRBJ2-3,once,TRBV5-1,TGCGCCAGCAGCCCCGGGATCCACACAGATACGCAGTATTTT,CASSPGIHTDTQYF
.,TRBJ1-4,.,TRBV19,TGTGCCAGTAGGGTGAGGAGTGGAGGTGAAAAACTGTTTTTT,CASRVRSGGEKLFF
.,TRBJ1-4,.,TRBV30,TGTGCCTGGGCGCGGGTCCAGGCTATAGGCGAAAAACTGTTTTTT,CAWARVQAIGEKLFF
TRBD1,TRBJ1-1,once,TRBV28,TGTGCCATCAAAGGGACAGGGGAAGATCGGACTGAAGCTTTCTTT,CAIKGTGEDRTEAFF
.,TRBJ2-5,.,TRBV30,TGTGCCTGGAGTGTATCCGGGGGAGTACAAGAGACCCAGTACTTC,CAWSVSGGVQETQYF
.,TRBJ1-2,.,TRBV11-1,TGTGCCAGCAGCTTACCCAACTCTGCTAACTATGGCTACACCTTC,CASSLPNSANYGYTF
TRBD2,TRBJ2-7,few,TRBV7-8,TGTGCCAGCAGCTTGACTAGCGGGAGCTCCTACGAGCAGTACTTC,CASSLTSGSSYEQYF
.,TRBJ2-7,.,TRBV6-1,TGTGCCAGCAGTGAATATAGTGGGCAGTACTTC,CASSEYSGQYF
.,TRBJ1-3,.,TRBV3-1/TRBV3-2,TGTGCCAGCAGCCTAGAGATGGCCTCTGGAAACACCATATATTTT,CASSLEMASGNTIYF
TRBD2,TRBJ2-5,.,TRBV6-1,TGTGCCAGCAGTGAAGGGAGGTCTAGCGGGAGCATCTCCCAAGAGACCCAGTACTTC,CASSEGRSSGSISQETQYF
TRBD1,TRBJ1-1,.,TRBV14,TGTGCCAGCAGCCAAGATCGGGACAGGGCGACCACTGAAGCTTTCTTT,CASSQDRDRATTEAFF
TRBD2,TRBJ2-7,many,TRBV2,TGTGCCAGCGCAAATCTAGCGGGGCCCAACGGCGAGCAGTACTTC,CASANLAGPNGEQYF
.,TRBJ1-4,.,TRBV30,TGTGCCTGGACCCGGGGGGACACGAGCGCAACTAATGAAAAACTGTTTTTT,CAWTRGDTSATNEKLFF
TRBD1,TRBJ2-1,.,TRBV4-2,TGTGCCAGCAGCGTCAGCGGTCGGACAGGCGAAAATGAGCAGTTCTTC,CASSVSGRTGENEQFF
TRBD2,TRBJ2-2,.,TRBV4-2,TGTGCCAGCAGCCAAGATTACGGGACTAGCGGGCTGGCCGGGGAGCTGTTTTTT,CASSQDYGTSGLAGELFF